The source of this T cell receptor beta chain is a study of identical twins (TCRdb year 2016). For context, the study as a whole: To test whether fetal clonotypes persist, the study used deep sequencing on TCR alpha and beta repertoires from monozygotic twins, unrelated adults of various ages, and cord blood. Replicate twin experiments were performed at different times using different library preparation protocols to rule out contamination. Beyond this particular receptor, the publication reports: Zero-insertion analyses could be partly confounded by invariant T cells such as MAIT and iNKT, though diverse VJ usage argued against such confounding for most clonotypes. Abundant cord blood beta clonotypes had fewer insertions, young adult naive repertoires showed a similar but weaker trend, and memory repertoires showed no such trend. In monozygotic twins, recombination models systematically underestimated out-of-frame TCR alpha sharing, but the models matched the sharing seen between unrelated individuals. Because the same donors could not be followed over many years, the conclusions depended on cross-sectional statistical analysis. Compared with coincidental sharing between unrelated individuals, an excess of low generation-probability sequences was observed among out-of-frame TCR alpha sequences shared between twins. In beta out-of-frame sequences, excess twin sharing was weaker, because having fewer shared sequences lowered the signal-to-noise ratio.

The method was 5' RACE. Data came from an Illumina HiSeq 2000. A universal primer binding site was introduced by template switching, and a unique molecular identifier was present in the final cDNA, enabling accurate counting of TCR cDNA molecules. First-strand cDNA for TCR alpha and beta chains was synthesized from specific primers in the conserved constant-segment region. To control for contamination, every cDNA library was double barcoded, receiving both a SMART-Mk sample barcode and Illumina barcodes. Two successive PCR steps introduced TruSeq adapter sequences along with Illumina sample barcodes. Sequencing of the TCR alpha and beta cDNA libraries was done on the Illumina HiSeq platform using custom primers. Turning to the authors' computational methods: Unique molecular identifiers were extracted from raw reads with MiGEC, and CDR3 positions were determined with MiXCR. For each individual, recombination models were inferred using an EM algorithm with the repgenHMM and IGoR tools. The tcR package in R was used for shared clonotype analysis, with sharing normalized by the product of cloneset sizes. To study raw recombination without the effects of thymic and clonal selection, out-of-frame nonproductive sequences were analyzed. The raw public reads went through TCRdb reprocessing: fastp at Q25, MiXCR clone calling, in-frame beta chains kept. Rows with a matching CDR3 protein are joined into one entry that keeps the most common DNA and genes. Clone size and V and J calls follow TCRdb, not the original study. In all, the sample holds hundreds of thousands of distinct CDR3 sequences, and roughly 6% of those were seen once. The ten most abundant clones make up under 2% of the sample.

This clonotype occurred many times. The target of this receptor is not known. Base qualities are not provided; no much larger clone lies one nucleotide away. The CDR3 sequence holds 16 residues, the cysteine and phenylalanine included. The CDR3 DNA has 48 bases and is translated from base 1. V drops 6 bases and J drops 5 bases, leaving 22 bases in between. Reading the germline V gene gives CDR1 MGHRA and CDR2 YSYEKL. Only healthy Caucasian donors were included. The study also sequenced three unrelated non-twin adults: a male aged 18 to 29, a male aged 50 to 60 and a female aged 50 to 60. Miltenyi CD45RO+ enrichment and human naive T-cell isolation kits were used to isolate memory (CD45RO+) and naive T cells from PBMC.

The sequence was collected from a man aged 18 to 30 in good health. Material: naive T cells sorted from blood. The cell subset or site label on this specimen signifies: cells isolated with a human naive T-cell isolation kit. The V and J segments used are TRBV4-1 and TRBJ1-1; the D segment could be TRBD1, given 6 matching bases. For the CDR3, the sequence is CASSFARRGGGTEAFF. The DNA reads TGCGCCAGCAGTTTCGCTCGTAGGGGGGGCGGAACTGAAGCTTTCTTT.